This T cell receptor (beta chain) was sequenced during a study of blood T cells in healthy people across ages (dated by TCRdb to the mid-2010s). As for the study more broadly: In model experiments, template switching captured roughly one uniquely barcoded TCR beta cDNA molecule for every two T cells. Age-related changes in TCR beta repertoire diversity were measured in the study by deep sequencing normalized with unique cDNA molecular identifiers. Four age groups were formed from the donors: young (average approximately 15 years), middle-aged (approximately 41), aged (62) and long-lived (about 75). To avoid experimental bias, donors of different ages were spread randomly across the sequencing lanes. Using the same blood draw, the study looked at two additional independent replicas of 1 million unique cDNA reads for two donors, one aged 18 to 30 and the other aged 80 or older. Beyond this particular receptor, the publication reports: Compared with the aged group, the long-lived group had more naive CD4+ T cells, fewer expanded clones and increased TCR diversity, a pattern suggesting age selection. Observed TCR beta diversity correlated strongly with the percentage of naive T cells measured by flow cytometry. Estimates of total diversity from one million sequenced T cells were regarded as lower bounds and underestimates. Conclusive comparison of naive and antigen-experienced compartments was prevented by the profiling of bulk unsorted PBMCs. The CMV infection status of donors was not known, potentially confounding age-related changes in expanded clonotypes. As age increased, observed TCR beta diversity per million T cells dropped in a roughly linear way, and a significant reduction was already evident by age around 41.

Library method: 5' RACE. Sequenced on an Illumina HiSeq 2500. A second about 6 to 11 cycle PCR used a sample-barcoded 5' primer and a J-beta primer mix. Each TCR beta cDNA molecule received a unique molecular identifier from a template-switch 5' adaptor carrying 12 random nucleotides. Each sample yielded at least 3 million CDR3-containing paired-end reads. All of the RNA was converted into first-strand cDNA using the Mint cDNA synthesis kit, with a TRBC-specific oligonucleotide serving as the primer. Following uracil-DNA glycosylase treatment, all cDNA underwent a first 18-cycle PCR with the universal primers M1SS and BC2_uni_R. Per the source publication's procedure: Each sample was normalized by randomly selecting 1 million high-quality reads, each carrying a distinct molecular identifier. Instead of being binned into consensus sequences, reads with shared molecular identifiers were discarded. MiTCR, set to a Q25 quality threshold and the strictest error-elimination algorithm, was used for CDR3 identification, clonotype clustering and error correction. A nonparametric unseen species model with Euler transformation was used to estimate a lower bound on total TCR beta diversity. Using fastp trimming at Q25 and MiXCR clonotype assembly, TCRdb reanalyzed the public sequencing data and kept in-frame beta chains. Rows are combined by CDR3 protein, so each entry shows the most common genes and DNA. The V and J calls, along with clone size, are taken from TCRdb and not from the paper's own processing. The table for this sample lists fewer than 900,000 distinct CDR3 sequences; roughly two fifths of them were counted only once. In total, the top ten clones hold under 25% of the sample.

The approximately 39 donors, aged about 6 to 100 years, were systemically healthy Caucasian individuals from Russia. Each donor gave roughly 11 milliliters of peripheral blood, drawn into EDTA-treated Vacutainer tubes. Ficoll-Paque density-gradient centrifugation was used to isolate PBMCs, with at least 6.5 million per sample. Total RNA was extracted from PBMCs with Trizol reagent, with at least 5.5 micrograms obtained per sample. For every donor, flow cytometry on a PBMC aliquot measured the percentage of naive CD45RAhigh/CD27high T cells. This clonotype was recorded only once. Its antigen is still unknown. There are no base qualities to consult, and no much larger clone falls within one base. One read yields weak evidence. The receptor was derived from a woman aged 60 to 75 in good health. The sequencing sample was made of blood.

The CDR3 corresponds to CASSLPAWGYPNEQFF. The sequenced DNA: TGTGCCAGCAGCCTACCTGCCTGGGGCTACCCCAATGAGCAGTTCTTC. The chain uses TRBV7-2 and TRBJ2-1; TRBD1 is a possible D gene, resting on 5 matching bases. Trimming at the junction amounts to 5 bases on V and 6 bases on J, and the germline ends lie 20 bases apart. The germline V gene specifies SGHTA as CDR1 and FQGNSA as CDR2. The CDR3 covers 16 residues, taking in both the cysteine and the phenylalanine. Of all the DNA, just the CDR3 is kept, 48 bases in frame from base 1.